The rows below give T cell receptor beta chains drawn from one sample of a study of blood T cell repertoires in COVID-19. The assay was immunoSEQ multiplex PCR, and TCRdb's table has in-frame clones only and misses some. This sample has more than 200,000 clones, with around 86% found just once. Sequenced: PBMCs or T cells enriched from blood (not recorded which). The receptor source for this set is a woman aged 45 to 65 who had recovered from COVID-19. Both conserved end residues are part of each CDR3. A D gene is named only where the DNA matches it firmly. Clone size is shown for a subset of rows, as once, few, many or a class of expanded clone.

CDR3nt: TGTGCCACCAGCAGGGAAAACAGGGGGCGAGGTGAAGCTTTCTTT
CDR3aa: CATSRENRGRGEAFF
abundance: -
v_gene: TRBV15
d_gene: TRBD1
j_gene: TRBJ1-1

CDR3nt: TGTGCCAGCAGTTCCGGGGGGCTGAACACCGGGGAGCTGTTTTTT
CDR3aa: CASSSGGLNTGELFF
abundance: -
v_gene: TRBV28
d_gene: -
j_gene: TRBJ2-2

CDR3nt: TGCGCCAGCAGCCAAGGCATAGGGGTTGGTGGCTACACCTTC
CDR3aa: CASSQGIGVGGYTF
abundance: few
v_gene: TRBV4-1
d_gene: -
j_gene: TRBJ1-2

CDR3nt: TGTGCCAGCAGCCCCTGGGACAGGGTCGGCTACGAGCAGTACTTC
CDR3aa: CASSPWDRVGYEQYF
abundance: once
v_gene: TRBV7-9
d_gene: TRBD1
j_gene: TRBJ2-7

CDR3nt: TGTGCCACCGCCGTGCTAGCGGGAACCTACGAGCAGTACTTC
CDR3aa: CATAVLAGTYEQYF
abundance: -
v_gene: TRBV28
d_gene: TRBD2
j_gene: TRBJ2-7

CDR3nt: TGCGCCAGCAGCCGAACGATCCCGGGACAGGGGGCGGAAAGCTCTGGAAACACCATATATTTT
CDR3aa: CASSRTIPGQGAESSGNTIYF
abundance: -
v_gene: TRBV5-1
d_gene: TRBD1
j_gene: TRBJ1-3

CDR3nt: TGTGCCAGCGCCTCGGAGGGGCAGTTCTTC
CDR3aa: CASASEGQFF
abundance: -
v_gene: TRBV7-9
d_gene: -
j_gene: TRBJ2-1

CDR3nt: TGTGCCAGCAGCCCGAACAGGGTTTTGGGAGATTCACCCCTCCACTTT
CDR3aa: CASSPNRVLGDSPLHF
abundance: -
v_gene: TRBV9
d_gene: -
j_gene: TRBJ1-6

CDR3nt: TGTGCCAGCAGCCAGACAGGGTTCGCTACGCAGTATTTT
CDR3aa: CASSQTGFATQYF
abundance: -
v_gene: TRBV14
d_gene: TRBD1
j_gene: TRBJ2-3

CDR3nt: TGTGCCAGCAGCTTAGTCAGACTAGCGGGGCAGACCGGGGAGCTGTTTTTT
CDR3aa: CASSLVRLAGQTGELFF
abundance: once
v_gene: TRBV7-2
d_gene: TRBD2
j_gene: TRBJ2-2

CDR3nt: TGTGCCAGCAGCTTACTAGCCGGCGAGCAGTTCTTC
CDR3aa: CASSLLAGEQFF
abundance: -
v_gene: TRBV11-1
d_gene: -
j_gene: TRBJ2-1

CDR3nt: TGTGCCAGCAGCTTAGAACCGGGAGGGGGCACTGAAGCTTTCTTT
CDR3aa: CASSLEPGGGTEAFF
abundance: -
v_gene: TRBV11-1
d_gene: -
j_gene: TRBJ1-1

CDR3nt: TGTGCCAGCAGTTTTTCCCCAGGTGATGAGCAGTTCTTC
CDR3aa: CASSFSPGDEQFF
abundance: -
v_gene: TRBV12-3/TRBV12-4
d_gene: -
j_gene: TRBJ2-1

CDR3nt: TGTGCCAGCACCCGACAGGGGAGAAACTATGGCTACACCTTC
CDR3aa: CASTRQGRNYGYTF
abundance: -
v_gene: TRBV27
d_gene: TRBD1
j_gene: TRBJ1-2

CDR3nt: TGTGCCAGTAGTGGTGGTTGGAACCTACGGGATGGCTACACCTTC
CDR3aa: CASSGGWNLRDGYTF
abundance: -
v_gene: TRBV19
d_gene: -
j_gene: TRBJ1-2

CDR3nt: TGTGCCAGCAGTTCGACAGCGAACACTGAAGCTTTCTTT
CDR3aa: CASSSTANTEAFF
abundance: -
v_gene: TRBV12-3/TRBV12-4
d_gene: -
j_gene: TRBJ1-1

CDR3nt: TGTGCCAGCAGCTTAGACAGACTCGGTGAGCAGTTCTTC
CDR3aa: CASSLDRLGEQFF
abundance: -
v_gene: TRBV11-2
d_gene: -
j_gene: TRBJ2-1

CDR3nt: TGTGCCAGCAGCTCCCCGGGACAGGGGACCCGCGGGTATGGCTACACCTTC
CDR3aa: CASSSPGQGTRGYGYTF
abundance: -
v_gene: TRBV5-4
d_gene: TRBD1
j_gene: TRBJ1-2

CDR3nt: TGTGCCAGCAGCTTAGGTTCTCGGAGTGCGCGGTTCGAGGACATTCAGTACTTC
CDR3aa: CASSLGSRSARFEDIQYF
abundance: -
v_gene: TRBV11-2
d_gene: -
j_gene: TRBJ2-4

CDR3nt: TGTGCCAGCAGCTCGAAACCCACAGCCTCTGGAAACACCATATATTTT
CDR3aa: CASSSKPTASGNTIYF
abundance: -
v_gene: TRBV9
d_gene: -
j_gene: TRBJ1-3

CDR3nt: TGTGCCAGCAGCCTGACAGGGGGGTCGGACACTGAAGCTTTCTTT
CDR3aa: CASSLTGGSDTEAFF
abundance: once
v_gene: TRBV6-5
d_gene: TRBD1
j_gene: TRBJ1-1

CDR3nt: TGTGCCTTCTCGGCAGGGGGGTACAATGAGCAGTTCTTC
CDR3aa: CAFSAGGYNEQFF
abundance: -
v_gene: TRBV30
d_gene: -
j_gene: TRBJ2-1

CDR3nt: TGTGCCAGCACAGTAGCGGGAGGGGGCACAGATACGCAGTATTTT
CDR3aa: CASTVAGGGTDTQYF
abundance: -
v_gene: TRBV28
d_gene: TRBD2
j_gene: TRBJ2-3

CDR3nt: TGTGCCAGCAGTTTACATCCCGCCGGCGCCGGGGGAGAGACCCAGTACTTC
CDR3aa: CASSLHPAGAGGETQYF
abundance: -
v_gene: TRBV27
d_gene: -
j_gene: TRBJ2-5

CDR3nt: TGTGCCAGCAGTCCTCAGGGTCGGGCCGGGGAGCTGTTTTTT
CDR3aa: CASSPQGRAGELFF
abundance: -
v_gene: TRBV2
d_gene: -
j_gene: TRBJ2-2

CDR3nt: TGCGCCAGCGCAACTAGCCCACCTGACAATGAGCAGTTCTTC
CDR3aa: CASATSPPDNEQFF
abundance: few
v_gene: TRBV5-1
d_gene: -
j_gene: TRBJ2-1

CDR3nt: TGTGCCAGCAGTTCGGGACAGGCCTGGGGAAAACTGTTTTTT
CDR3aa: CASSSGQAWGKLFF
abundance: -
v_gene: TRBV6-5
d_gene: TRBD1
j_gene: TRBJ1-4

CDR3nt: TGCGCCAGCAGTCTAAGTGTCGTTACCAAGCGTTATGGCTACACCTTC
CDR3aa: CASSLSVVTKRYGYTF
abundance: once
v_gene: TRBV5-1
d_gene: -
j_gene: TRBJ1-2

CDR3nt: TGTGCCAGCAGCTCGTCGGGGGGAAAGCTCTACGAGCAGTACTTC
CDR3aa: CASSSSGGKLYEQYF
abundance: once
v_gene: TRBV5-5
d_gene: TRBD2
j_gene: TRBJ2-7

CDR3nt: TGTGCCTGGACTAAAACACGGACTAGCGGGATCACAGATACGCAGTATTTT
CDR3aa: CAWTKTRTSGITDTQYF
abundance: -
v_gene: TRBV30
d_gene: TRBD2
j_gene: TRBJ2-3

CDR3nt: TGCGCCAGCAGCTTGGGGGTGGACTATCGAGGGGTCACAGATACGCAGTATTTT
CDR3aa: CASSLGVDYRGVTDTQYF
abundance: -
v_gene: TRBV5-1
d_gene: -
j_gene: TRBJ2-3

CDR3nt: TGTGCCAGCCAAGACACGAATTCACCCCTCCACTTT
CDR3aa: CASQDTNSPLHF
abundance: -
v_gene: TRBV18
d_gene: -
j_gene: TRBJ1-6

CDR3nt: TGTGCCAGCAGTGTTACTAGCGGGAAACTTGATACGCAGTATTTT
CDR3aa: CASSVTSGKLDTQYF
abundance: once
v_gene: TRBV6-4
d_gene: TRBD2
j_gene: TRBJ2-3

CDR3nt: TGTGCCAGCAGTGAATATTATCGAGGACAGGGCGGTGGCTACACCTTC
CDR3aa: CASSEYYRGQGGGYTF
abundance: -
v_gene: TRBV25-1
d_gene: TRBD1
j_gene: TRBJ1-2

CDR3nt: TGTGCCAGTAGTAGGCTTCAGAAAGATACGCAGTATTTT
CDR3aa: CASSRLQKDTQYF
abundance: -
v_gene: TRBV19
d_gene: -
j_gene: TRBJ2-3

CDR3nt: TGTGCCACCAGCCCGGCACAGGGGGGGGCAAGCGGAGAGACCCAGTACTTC
CDR3aa: CATSPAQGGASGETQYF
abundance: -
v_gene: TRBV15
d_gene: -
j_gene: TRBJ2-5

CDR3nt: TGTGCCAGCACTAACGGACAGTATTATAATTCACCCCTCCACTTT
CDR3aa: CASTNGQYYNSPLHF
abundance: -
v_gene: TRBV11-2
d_gene: -
j_gene: TRBJ1-6

CDR3nt: TGTGCCAGCAGTGACTCGGGACTAGCGGGAGCGATTTCCGGGGAGCTGTTTTTT
CDR3aa: CASSDSGLAGAISGELFF
abundance: -
v_gene: TRBV6-4
d_gene: TRBD2
j_gene: TRBJ2-2

CDR3nt: TGTGCCAGCAGTGATCTCGCGAGAAGCTACGAGCAGTACTTC
CDR3aa: CASSDLARSYEQYF
abundance: few
v_gene: TRBV2
d_gene: -
j_gene: TRBJ2-7

CDR3nt: TGTGCCAACCGCGGGGACGGGGAGACCGGGGAGCTGTTTTTT
CDR3aa: CANRGDGETGELFF
abundance: -
v_gene: TRBV10-3
d_gene: -
j_gene: TRBJ2-2

CDR3nt: TGTGCCACCAGCAGAAATACAGGGGCGGCGGGGTTCTACGAGCAGTACTTC
CDR3aa: CATSRNTGAAGFYEQYF
abundance: -
v_gene: TRBV15
d_gene: -
j_gene: TRBJ2-7

CDR3nt: TGTGCCAGCAGTCACCGGGACAGTAATGAAGCTTTCTTT
CDR3aa: CASSHRDSNEAFF
abundance: -
v_gene: TRBV7-3
d_gene: TRBD1
j_gene: TRBJ1-1

CDR3nt: TGCAGCGTCGCGGAGGGACAGGGCAATCAGCCCCAGCATTTT
CDR3aa: CSVAEGQGNQPQHF
abundance: -
v_gene: TRBV29-1
d_gene: TRBD1
j_gene: TRBJ1-5

CDR3nt: TGTGCCAGCAGGCCACCTCGGTTAAACACTGAAGCTTTCTTT
CDR3aa: CASRPPRLNTEAFF
abundance: -
v_gene: TRBV6-5
d_gene: -
j_gene: TRBJ1-1

CDR3nt: TGTGCCAGCAGGAAACACGACAGGGGGCAAAACTATGGCTACACCTTC
CDR3aa: CASRKHDRGQNYGYTF
abundance: once
v_gene: TRBV27
d_gene: TRBD1
j_gene: TRBJ1-2

CDR3nt: TGCGCCAGCAGCTTGACAGGGGTAACTGGAAACACCATATATTTT
CDR3aa: CASSLTGVTGNTIYF
abundance: -
v_gene: TRBV5-1
d_gene: TRBD1
j_gene: TRBJ1-3

CDR3nt: TGTGCCAGCAGCCTCGAGGCCACCTATGGCTACACCTTC
CDR3aa: CASSLEATYGYTF
abundance: -
v_gene: TRBV7-9
d_gene: -
j_gene: TRBJ1-2

CDR3nt: TGTGCCAGCAAGCGGGAAGCGGGAGGGCCAGGCGAGCAGTACTTC
CDR3aa: CASKREAGGPGEQYF
abundance: -
v_gene: TRBV27
d_gene: TRBD2
j_gene: TRBJ2-7

CDR3nt: TGTGCCAGCAGCCAACGGAGGGACAGCAATGAGCAGTTCTTC
CDR3aa: CASSQRRDSNEQFF
abundance: few
v_gene: TRBV7-2
d_gene: -
j_gene: TRBJ2-1